This T cell receptor (beta chain) derives from a study of shared clonotypes between healthy human individuals. Study-level results: It was the non-shared clonotypes that had lower generation probabilities than clonotypes shared by all four donors.

The CDR3 covers 14 residues. V shed 6 bases and J 7 bases; nucleotides not matched to a gene: 7. Per germline, CDR1 KGHSH and CDR2 LQKENI. To note about this clone: Its antigen is undetermined.

Profiling relied on immunoSEQ multiplex PCR, and the TCRdb table lists in-frame clones only, not all of them. Here the sample spans about a million clones, under 80% being singletons. The sequence derives from a young man in good health. Sequencing was done on a sample of memory CD4+ T cells sorted from blood. Regarding subset: CD45RA-negative fraction. V usage is TRBV18 and J usage is TRBJ2-5, with 11 nucleotides matching TRBD2. This CDR3 reads CASSLAGGMGTQYF. CDR3 bases: TGTGCCAGCTCCCTAGCGGGAGGTATGGGGACCCAGTACTTC.